Below are 14 T cell receptor beta chains sequenced from a single sample in a study of T cells in Graves' hyperthyroidism and ophthalmopathy. Researchers took RNA transcripts and amplified the TCR beta CDR3 regions from them. The HTBI set primed first-round TCR CDR3 RT-PCR. A single record per CDR3 protein comes from TCRdb applying MiXCR to the multiplex PCR reads. The sample includes a few hundred thousand distinct CDR3 sequences, approximately 44% seen only once; the top ten take around 7.7%. The sample taken for sequencing was peripheral blood or thyroid tissue (not recorded which). The source is a woman younger than 35 with Graves' hyperthyroidism.

This clonotype came up many times. The chain recombines TRBV15 with TRBJ2-5; TRBD2 might be the D (5 bases). The CDR3 runs to 13 residues. CDR1 and CDR2 from the germline V gene are LNHNV and YYDKDF (reference sequence). V dropped 5 bases and J dropped 5 bases, with 12 bases sitting between them. The CDR3 nucleotides read TGTGCCACCAGCTTAAGGACGGGGGAGACCCAGTACTTC. Residues: CATSLRTGETQYF.

This clonotype was counted a few times. V is TRBV5-1 and J is TRBJ2-1; 8 bases map to TRBD2. The V segment lost 5 bases and the J segment 0 bases; nucleotides outside the gene matches: 4. This CDR3 is built from 15 residues. Germline CDR1 SGHRS, CDR2 YFSETQ. The CDR3 nucleotides are TGCGCCAGCAGTCTACTAGCGGACTCCTACAATGAGCAGTTCTTC. Encoded protein: CASSLLADSYNEQFF.

The table lists this clonotype with many counts. V usage is TRBV10-3 and J usage is TRBJ2-7; tentatively, D is TRBD1 (6 bases). Trimming removed 2 bases from V and 5 bases from J, with 13 bases in between. The germline V gene encodes CDR1 ENHRY and CDR2 SYGVKD. The CDR3 has 14 residues. CDR3 loop: CAISETGSIDEQYF. The CDR3 DNA reads as TGTGCCATCAGTGAGACAGGGAGTATCGACGAGCAGTACTTC.

Comment on this clonotype: Possible read error: a much larger clone is one base away. The chain carries TRBV5-8 and TRBJ1-5; D is unresolved. Between the trimmed V and J ends, which lost 7 bases and 11 bases, there was a span of 16 bases. Germline assignment: CDR1 SGHTS and CDR2 YDEGEE. The CDR3 has 12 residues. CDR3 nucleotide sequence: TGTGCCAGCGGCGTCACCTTGGGAGCCCAGCATTTT. Protein product: CASGVTLGAQHF.

Only one count was recorded for this clonotype. This chain joins TRBV2 and TRBJ2-6; D is possibly TRBD1 or TRBD2 (5 bases each). The CDR3 sequence is 14 residues long. V was trimmed by 6 bases and J by 3 bases, leaving 9 bases between them. Germline V gene sequence: CDR1 SNHLY, CDR2 FYNNEI. The CDR3 sequence is CASSLGVGANVLTF. The CDR3 DNA reads as TGTGCCAGCAGCTTGGGGGTTGGGGCCAACGTCCTGACTTTC. Based on the CDR3 plus reference TRBV2 and TRBJ2-6, the full variable domain is EPEVTQTPSHQVTQMGQEVILRCVPISNHLYFYWYRQILGQKVEFLVSFYNNEISEKSEIFDDQFSVERPDGSNFTLKIRSTKLEDSAMYFCASSLGVGANVLTFGAGSRLTVL.

The genes are TRBV7-9 and TRBJ2-4; possibly TRBD2 for D (6 bases). V lost 5 bases and J lost 8, with 13 bases in between. CDR1 SEHNR and CDR2 FQNEAQ come from the germline V gene (reference sequence). The CDR3 runs to 13 residues. The CDR3 region is CASSLGGRDIQYF. CDR3 in DNA: TGTGCCAGCAGCCTGGGGGGACGAGACATTCAGTACTTC. Based on the CDR3 plus reference TRBV7-9 and TRBJ2-4, the full variable domain is DTGVSQNPRHKITKRGQNVTFRCDPISEHNRLYWYRQTLGQGPEFLTYFQNEAQLEKSRLLSDRFSAERPKGSFSTLEIQRTEQGDSAMYLCASSLGGRDIQYFGAGTRLSVL.

This clonotype was counted only a few times. V usage is TRBV2 and J usage is TRBJ2-1, with D maybe TRBD1 (6 bases). Germline V gene data show CDR1 as SNHLY and CDR2 as FYNNEI. This CDR3 has 13 residues. The V end was cut by 7 bases, the J end by 2 bases, with 9 bases between. CDR3 DNA: TGTGCCAGCAAGGGGGACACCTACAATGAGCAGTTCTTC. Amino acids: CASKGDTYNEQFF. The full variable domain, rest sourced from reference TRBV2 and TRBJ2-1, is EPEVTQTPSHQVTQMGQEVILRCVPISNHLYFYWYRQILGQKVEFLVSFYNNEISEKSEIFDDQFSVERPDGSNFTLKIRSTKLEDSAMYFCASKGDTYNEQFFGPGTRLTVL.

This clonotype was picked up many times. This chain connects TRBV27 to TRBJ1-1; D gene ambiguous. The germline gives CDR1 MNHEY, CDR2 SMNVEV (reference sequence). The CDR3 contains 14 residues. Trimming removed 2 bases at V and 3 bases at J, with 10 bases between. The CDR3, as DNA: TGTGCCAGCAGTTTACGGGCCGGGTACACTGAAGCTTTCTTT. Protein: CASSLRAGYTEAFF.

This clonotype was detected many times. It may be a read error: a sequence one base away is much more abundant. The chain combines TRBV7-2 with TRBJ2-5; D remains unclear. Germline lookup yields CDR1 SGHTA and CDR2 FQGNSA. The CDR3 spans 14 residues. The germline V and J ends were trimmed by 3 bases and 2 bases, with 10 bases remaining between them. CDR3 nucleotides: TGTGCCAGCAGCTTCGGCCCAACTCAAGAGACCCAGTACTTC. Protein: CASSFGPTQETQYF. Full variable domain (remainder filled in from reference TRBV7-2 and TRBJ2-5): GAGVSQSPSNKVTEKGKDVELRCDPISGHTALYWYRQSLGQGLEFLIYFQGNSAPDKSGLPSDRFSAERTGGSVSTLTIQRTQQEDSAVYLCASSFGPTQETQYFGPGTRLLVL.

The rearrangement links TRBV29-1 to TRBJ1-3; no definite D call. The V end lost 8 bases, the J end lost 2 bases, and 10 bases lay between the germline ends. CDR3 length: 12 amino acids. CDR1 is SQVTM and CDR2 is ANQGSEA in the germline V gene. The chain's CDR3 is CSLEGPGNTIYF. CDR3 in DNA: TGCAGCTTGGAGGGCCCTGGAAACACCATATATTTT.

The chain uses TRBV10-3 and TRBJ2-7; TRBD2 might be the D (6 bases). CDR1 ENHRY and CDR2 SYGVKD come from the germline V gene. The CDR3 extends over 13 amino acids. Trimming took off 8 bases at V and 6 bases at J, with 17 bases between the two ends. CDR3 nucleotide sequence: TGTGCCATCGGAGGGGAGAGGCTGCTCGAGCAGTACTTC. Its translation: CAIGGERLLEQYF.

This clonotype was counted only a few times. The CDR3 DNA is TGTGCCAGCAGCCCCCCCACGACTCGATCATGGGACGAGCAGTACTTC. It codes for CASSPPTTRSWDEQYF. V is TRBV5-4 and J is TRBJ2-7; D remains ambiguous. The CDR3 totals 16 residues. Germline loops: CDR1 SGHNT, CDR2 YYREEE (reference sequence). Trimming cost V 4 bases and J 5 bases, with 22 bases left between them.

This clonotype was seen ten or more times. The chain joins TRBV12-3 or TRBV12-4 to TRBJ1-2; no definite D call. V gave up 6 bases and J gave up 0 bases, with 8 bases separating them. The CDR3 is 13 residues long. CDR3 loop: CASSKTTNYGYTF. CDR3 in DNA: TGTGCCAGCAGCAAAACAACTAACTATGGCTACACCTTC.

This chain connects TRBV5-4 to TRBJ1-5; TRBD1 is a possible D gene (5 bases). From germline, CDR1 is SGHNT and CDR2 YYREEE (reference sequence). The germline V and J ends were trimmed by 4 bases and 2 bases, with 19 bases remaining between them. The CDR3 sequence is 17 residues long. The CDR3 sequence is CASSQDQGTRGNQPQHF. The CDR3 DNA follows: TGTGCCAGCAGCCAAGATCAAGGGACGCGTGGCAATCAGCCCCAGCATTTT.